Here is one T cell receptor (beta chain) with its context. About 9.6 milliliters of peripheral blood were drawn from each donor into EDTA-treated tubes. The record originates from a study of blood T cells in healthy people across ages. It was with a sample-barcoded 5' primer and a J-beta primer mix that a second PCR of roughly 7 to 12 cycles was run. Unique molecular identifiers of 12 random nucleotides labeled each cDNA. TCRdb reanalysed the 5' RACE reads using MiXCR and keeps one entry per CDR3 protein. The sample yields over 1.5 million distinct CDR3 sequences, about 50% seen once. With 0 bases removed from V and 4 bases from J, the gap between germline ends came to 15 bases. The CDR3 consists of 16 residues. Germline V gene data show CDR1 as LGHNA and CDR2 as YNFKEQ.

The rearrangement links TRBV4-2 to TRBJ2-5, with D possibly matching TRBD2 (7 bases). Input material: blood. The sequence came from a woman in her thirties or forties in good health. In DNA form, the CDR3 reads TGTGCCAGCAGCCAAGATGGGGGGGCCAGCAGAGAGACCCAGTACTTC. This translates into CASSQDGGASRETQYF.